These T cell receptor beta chains were read from a single sample in a study of control samples from healthy donors and cancer patients. Clones were sequenced by immunoSEQ multiplex PCR, and TCRdb holds only the in-frame ones, with some missing. This sample has 52,000 or so clones, with about 95% found just once. The sequenced sample was blood. Receptor source: a man younger than 40 in good health. Each CDR3 is given with its conserved first and last residue. A D gene is named only where the DNA matches it firmly. The size field is filled for only some rows; it gives once, few, many or a size class.

V gene	J gene	D gene	clone size	CDR3 DNA	CDR3 protein
TRBV7-9	TRBJ1-1	-	-	TGTGCCAGCAGCCTCCTCGAACAGGGTTCGACTGAAGCTTTCTTT	CASSLLEQGSTEAFF
TRBV2	TRBJ1-1	TRBD1	-	TGTGCCAGCAGCTTAGGGACAGTGAACACTGAAGCTTTCTTT	CASSLGTVNTEAFF
TRBV6-4	TRBJ2-2	-	-	TGTGCCAGCAGTGCGGACGGGGGGCCCACCGGGGAGCTGTTTTTT	CASSADGGPTGELFF
TRBV9	TRBJ1-4	-	once	TGTGCCAGCAGCGTAGAGGGGTTGGATGAAAAACTGTTTTTT	CASSVEGLDEKLFF
TRBV10-3	TRBJ1-2	-	-	TGTGCCATCAGTGAGCCCCTCATGCAGGGAAGGAGTGGCTACACCTTC	CAISEPLMQGRSGYTF
TRBV7-9	TRBJ1-5	-	-	TGTGCCAGCAGCTTAGGGGGGGGATTGGATCAGCCCCAGCATTTT	CASSLGGGLDQPQHF
TRBV9	TRBJ2-3	-	-	TGTGCCAGCAGCCGCACTAGGGACACAGATACGCAGTATTTT	CASSRTRDTDTQYF
TRBV6-2/TRBV6-3	TRBJ1-4	-	once	TGTGCCAGCAGTTCGGCGGGGTCAAGTAATGAAAAACTGTTTTTT	CASSSAGSSNEKLFF
TRBV4-1	TRBJ1-5	-	-	TGCGCCAGCAGCCAAGGTATAGGCAATCAGCCCCAGCATTTT	CASSQGIGNQPQHF
TRBV28	TRBJ1-5	TRBD1	-	TGTGCCAGCTTTAACAGGGGAATGAGCAATCAGCCCCAGCATTTT	CASFNRGMSNQPQHF
TRBV25-1	TRBJ2-1	-	medium-sized	TGTGCCAGCAGTGAACCGGTAGATAGGCTATCCAATGAGCAGTTCTTC	CASSEPVDRLSNEQFF
TRBV12-2	TRBJ1-2	-	-	TGTGCAAGTCGCCGAGGGCACTTGATGGGGGCCTATGGCTACACCTTC	CASRRGHLMGAYGYTF
TRBV21-1	TRBJ1-4	-	-	TGTGCCAGCAGGGAGACAGGGTCTAATGAAAAACTGTTTTTT	CASRETGSNEKLFF
TRBV18	TRBJ1-6	-	few	TGTGCCAGCTCACCGAGGACAGAAGGTTCACCCCTCCACTTT	CASSPRTEGSPLHF
TRBV7-8	TRBJ2-1	TRBD2	-	TGTGCCAGCAGCTTATTCTCGGCGGGGGGCCGGGGCAATGAGCAGTTCTTC	CASSLFSAGGRGNEQFF
TRBV30	TRBJ2-7	-	-	TGTGCCTGGCTAGGGACGGCGAGCTCCTACGAGCAGTACTTC	CAWLGTASSYEQYF
TRBV11-3	TRBJ2-3	-	-	TGTGCCAGCAGCTTGGGGCAGGACTACGGGCGTACGCAGTATTTT	CASSLGQDYGRTQYF
TRBV30	TRBJ2-3	TRBD2	-	TGTGCCTGGACTGGACTAGCGGGGGTGGAGTATTTT	CAWTGLAGVEYF
TRBV11-1	TRBJ2-7	TRBD2	once	TGTGCCAGCAGCTTACTAGCGGGAGAGGGCGAGCAGTACTTC	CASSLLAGEGEQYF
TRBV6-5	TRBJ2-1	-	-	TGTGCCAGCACTCAAGGCGGGTATAAGTACAATGAGCAGTTCTTC	CASTQGGYKYNEQFF
TRBV2	TRBJ2-7	-	-	TGTGCCAGCAGCCCCGCGGGGGTTAGGGGAACTAGGGGGTACGAGCAGTACTTC	CASSPAGVRGTRGYEQYF
TRBV29-1	TRBJ2-7	-	-	TGCAGCGTTCACGGACAGTTGGGTAACGAGCAGTACTTC	CSVHGQLGNEQYF
TRBV9	TRBJ2-7	TRBD1	-	TGTGCCAGCAGCCTGGGGACAGGGGGTTACGAGCAGTACTTC	CASSLGTGGYEQYF
TRBV28	TRBJ1-2	-	-	TGTGCCAGCAGTTTAAATGCGGGGGCTTCTAACTATGGCTACACCTTC	CASSLNAGASNYGYTF
TRBV7-2	TRBJ1-6	-	-	TGTGCCACTTTCGTTAGGCTGACTTTTGGCTCACCCCTCCACTTT	CATFVRLTFGSPLHF
TRBV27	TRBJ2-7	TRBD1	few	TGTGCCAGCAGTTTAAGTAGGACAGGGAGGAACGAGCAGTACTTC	CASSLSRTGRNEQYF
TRBV11-2	TRBJ2-4	-	-	TGTGCCAGCAGCTCCCAGCGGTACATTCAGTACTTC	CASSSQRYIQYF
TRBV9	TRBJ1-4	-	-	TGTGCCAGCAGCGCGGGACGAGCTAATGAAAAACTGTTTTTT	CASSAGRANEKLFF
TRBV11-2	TRBJ1-1	-	-	TGTGCCAGCAGACTCGGGGTATACACTGAAGCTTTCTTT	CASRLGVYTEAFF
TRBV7-3	TRBJ1-1	-	-	TGTGCCAGCAGCTTAAGCCCGATAAGAACCTCTGAAGCTTTCTTT	CASSLSPIRTSEAFF
TRBV7-8	TRBJ1-5	-	-	TGTGCCAGCAGCTTATGGACGGATAGCAATCAGCCCCAGCATTTT	CASSLWTDSNQPQHF
TRBV18	TRBJ2-7	-	-	TGTGCCAGCTCCCCCCCGTTGGGTACGCGAGGATTCTACGAGCAGTACTTC	CASSPPLGTRGFYEQYF
TRBV11-2	TRBJ2-3	TRBD2	-	TGTGCCAGCAGCTTAAGCGGGGGAGGCACAGATACGCAGTATTTT	CASSLSGGGTDTQYF
TRBV19	TRBJ1-1	-	-	TGTGCCAGTAGTATTGTTGGAGCGGTCCGAGAGGCTTTCTTT	CASSIVGAVREAFF
TRBV7-9	TRBJ2-1	-	-	TGTGCCAGCAGCTTAAAGGGTAATGAGCAGTTCTTC	CASSLKGNEQFF
TRBV19	TRBJ2-5	-	-	TGTGCCAGTAGTTTACAGGGCTGGGAGACCCAGTACTTC	CASSLQGWETQYF
TRBV4-3	TRBJ2-1	TRBD1	once	TGCGCCAGCAGCCAGGATCGGGACAGAAATGAGCAGTTCTTC	CASSQDRDRNEQFF
TRBV5-8	TRBJ2-1	TRBD2	-	TGTGCCAGCAGCTTGGGACTAGCGGGAGGTTACAATGAGCAGTTCTTC	CASSLGLAGGYNEQFF
TRBV5-1	TRBJ1-1	TRBD1	-	TGCGCCAGCAGCTGGGACAGCGGCCCTGAAGCTTTCTTT	CASSWDSGPEAFF
TRBV28	TRBJ1-2	-	-	TGTGCCAGCAGTTTAACAGGGAATGGCTACACCTTC	CASSLTGNGYTF
TRBV19	TRBJ2-3	-	-	TGTGCCAGTAGTTCCTCGTCGAGCGCAGATACGCAGTATTTT	CASSSSSSADTQYF
TRBV5-5	TRBJ2-2	TRBD2	once	TGTGCCAGCAGCTACGGGACTAGCGGGAGTATCGGGGAGCTGTTTTTT	CASSYGTSGSIGELFF
TRBV27	TRBJ1-1	TRBD1	-	TGTGCCAGCAGTCTGACAGGGGCGAACACTGAAGCTTTCTTT	CASSLTGANTEAFF
TRBV9	TRBJ1-2	-	-	TGTGCCAGCAGCGCCCGGGACCAAACAATAGGGTATGGCTACACCTTC	CASSARDQTIGYGYTF